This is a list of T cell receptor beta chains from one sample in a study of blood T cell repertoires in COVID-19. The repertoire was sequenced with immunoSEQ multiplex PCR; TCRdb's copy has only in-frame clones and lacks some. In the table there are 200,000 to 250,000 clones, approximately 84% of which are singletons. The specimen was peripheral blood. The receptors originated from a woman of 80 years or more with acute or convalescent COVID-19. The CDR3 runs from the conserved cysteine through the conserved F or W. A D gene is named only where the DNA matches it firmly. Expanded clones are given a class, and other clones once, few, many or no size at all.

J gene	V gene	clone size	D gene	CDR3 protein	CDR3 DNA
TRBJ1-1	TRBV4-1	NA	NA	CASSQQQVANTEAFF	TGCGCCAGCAGCCAACAGCAGGTGGCGAACACTGAAGCTTTCTTT
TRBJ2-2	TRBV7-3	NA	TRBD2	CASSNYPGTSGRGGELFF	TGTGCCAGCAGCAACTACCCCGGGACTAGCGGGAGGGGCGGGGAGCTGTTTTTT
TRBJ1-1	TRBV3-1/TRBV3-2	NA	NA	CASSLYRVAEAFF	TGTGCCAGCAGCCTATACAGGGTCGCTGAAGCTTTCTTT
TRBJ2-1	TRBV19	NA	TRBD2	CASSVGHSGGGEQFF	TGTGCCAGTAGTGTCGGTCATTCGGGAGGCGGTGAGCAGTTCTTC
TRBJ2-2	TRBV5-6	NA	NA	CASSFNWEGELFF	TGTGCCAGCAGCTTCAACTGGGAGGGGGAGCTGTTTTTT
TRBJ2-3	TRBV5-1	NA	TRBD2	CASRGLGGTDTQYF	TGCGCCAGCCGTGGACTAGGGGGCACAGATACGCAGTATTTT
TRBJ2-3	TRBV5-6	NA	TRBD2	CASTRGLASTDTQYF	TGTGCCAGCACCCGAGGACTAGCGAGCACAGATACGCAGTATTTT
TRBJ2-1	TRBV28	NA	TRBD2	CASRGAGGGNKNEQFF	TGTGCCAGCAGGGGAGCGGGAGGTGGCAATAAAAATGAGCAGTTCTTC
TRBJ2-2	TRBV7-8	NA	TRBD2	CASSPRSGRNTGELFF	TGTGCCAGCAGCCCCCGTAGCGGGAGGAACACCGGGGAGCTGTTTTTT
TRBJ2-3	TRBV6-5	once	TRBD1	CASTQGQASTDTQYF	TGTGCCAGCACCCAAGGACAGGCAAGCACAGATACGCAGTATTTT
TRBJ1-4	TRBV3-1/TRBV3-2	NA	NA	CASSQRGNWYEKLFF	TGTGCCAGCAGCCAACGGGGGAATTGGTATGAAAAACTGTTTTTT
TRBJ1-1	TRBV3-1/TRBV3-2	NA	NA	CASSQGGRGTEAFF	TGTGCCAGCAGCCAAGGGGGGAGGGGCACTGAAGCTTTCTTT